Below, 30 T cell receptor beta chains from the same sample are listed, as sequenced in a study of cytomegalovirus exposure and HLA in healthy donors. Primers: 60 Vbeta forward and 13 Jbeta reverse. The table came from immunoSEQ multiplex PCR; TCRdb's copy has only in-frame clones and leaves some out. The data show some 90,000 clones, around 81% seen once. Input material: PBMCs. The receptors come from an older woman in good health and CMV-seropositive.

The rearrangement joins TRBV27 to TRBJ1-2; 9 bases align to TRBD1. This CDR3 comprises 19 residues. Germline CDR1 MNHEY, CDR2 SMNVEV (reference sequence). Trimming cost V 2 bases and J 1 base; bases outside gene matches: 14. Here the CDR3 DNA reads TGTGCCAGCAGTTTAAAGGGACAGGGAAATTACCCTCTTAACTATGGCTACACCTTC. Protein: CASSLKGQGNYPLNYGYTF.

V gene TRBV6-6 combines with J gene TRBJ2-7, with 12 positions matching TRBD2. CDR3 length: 16 residues. Germline CDR1 reads MNHNY; CDR2 reads SVGAGI (reference sequence). J gave up 6 bases and V 2 bases, and 8 bases lay outside the gene matches. The CDR3 coding sequence is TGTGCCAGCAGTTACCGACTAGCGGGAGTTCGCTGCGAGCAGTACTTC. It encodes CASSYRLAGVRCEQYF.

DNA of the CDR3: TGTGCCAGTAGTAGGACTAGCGGCTCTTACAATGAGCAGTTCTTC. Amino acid sequence: CASSRTSGSYNEQFF. The chain carries TRBV19 and TRBJ2-1; 10 bases fit TRBD2. Germline V gives CDR1 LNHDA, CDR2 SQIVND (reference sequence). The CDR3 spans 15 residues. V lost 4 bases, J lost 4 bases, and 4 bases stayed unmatched.

The V gene is TRBV10-3, the J gene TRBJ1-2; perhaps TRBD1 as D (5 bases). CDR1 is ENHRY and CDR2 is SYGVKD in the germline V gene. V lost 2 bases, J lost 0 bases, and 13 bases lay in between. This CDR3 is built from 16 residues. The CDR3 DNA reads TGTGCCATCAGTGAGGGTCGCTCAGGGACTAACTATGGCTACACCTTC. Amino acid sequence: CAISEGRSGTNYGYTF.

This clone was found a few times. This rearrangement joins TRBV4-3 to TRBJ1-2; TRBD1 matches at 7 bases. CDR3 size: 18 residues. Looked up from germline, CDR1 is LGHNA and CDR2 is YSLEER. V dropped 2 bases and J dropped 8; count of bases not matched to a gene: 20. The chain's CDR3 is CASSQLDVRGGQPGGYTF. CDR3 DNA: TGCGCCAGCAGCCAACTTGACGTCAGAGGGGGCCAGCCGGGGGGCTACACCTTC.

The chain links TRBV9 to TRBJ2-7; 10 nucleotides line up with TRBD2. The CDR3 has 15 amino acids. With 0 bases clipped from V and 6 bases from J, the junction kept 6 bases outside the gene matches. Germline CDR1 reads SGDLS; CDR2 reads YYNGEE. The CDR3 coding sequence is TGTGCCAGCAGCGTAGCCGCTAGCGGGAGATCCGAGCAGTACTTC. This encodes CASSVAASGRSEQYF.

In DNA, the CDR3 is TGTGCCAGCAGCTTAGAAGGGGCCTATCAGCCCCAGCATTTT. Amino acid sequence: CASSLEGAYQPQHF. This chain links TRBV5-4 with TRBJ1-5; perhaps TRBD1 as D (5 bases). CDR3 length: 14 residues. The germline V and J ends were trimmed by 2 bases and 5 bases, with 11 bases remaining between them. The germline V gene encodes CDR1 SGHNT and CDR2 YYREEE (reference sequence). Based on the CDR3 plus reference TRBV5-4 and TRBJ1-5, the full variable domain is ETGVTQSPTHLIKTRGQQVTLRCSSQSGHNTVSWYQQALGQGPQFIFQYYREEENGRGNFPPRFSGLQFPNYSSELNVNALELDDSALYLCASSLEGAYQPQHFGDGTRLSIL.

V usage is TRBV27 and J usage is TRBJ2-3; possibly TRBD1 for D (5 bases). Between the trimmed V and J ends, which lost 8 bases and 4 bases, there was a span of 16 bases. The CDR3 is 14 amino acids. CDR1 and CDR2 (germline): MNHEY, SMNVEV (reference sequence). DNA for the CDR3: TGTGCCAGCGGCCCGTGGGGCGGTTCAGATACGCAGTATTTT. This encodes CASGPWGGSDTQYF.

CDR3 residues: CASSLAGQGYGYTF. As DNA, the CDR3 is TGTGCCAGCAGCTTAGCCGGACAGGGATATGGCTACACCTTC. The chain uses TRBV7-2 and TRBJ1-2; TRBD1 aligns across 8 bases. Germline V gene data show CDR1 as SGHTA and CDR2 as FQGNSA. CDR3 size: 14 residues. With V trimmed by 0 bases and J by 5 bases, 2 bases remained unmatched. The whole variable domain, remainder taken from reference TRBV7-2 and TRBJ1-2, is GAGVSQSPSNKVTEKGKDVELRCDPISGHTALYWYRQSLGQGLEFLIYFQGNSAPDKSGLPSDRFSAERTGGSVSTLTIQRTQQEDSAVYLCASSLAGQGYGYTFGSGTRLTVV.

In this sample, this clone turned up once. The chain is built from TRBV4-2 and TRBJ2-2; D might be TRBD2 (6 bases). The length of the CDR3 is 16 residues. V shed 4 bases and J shed 0 bases, with 12 bases lying between them. Germline V gene data show CDR1 as LGHNA and CDR2 as YNFKEQ. The CDR3 protein is CASSRLADSNTGELFF. For the CDR3, the DNA is TGTGCCAGCAGCCGGTTAGCGGACTCGAACACCGGGGAGCTGTTTTTT.

The rearrangement uses TRBV7-2 and TRBJ2-7; 9 bases match TRBD1. Germline V gene lookup returns CDR1 SGHTA and CDR2 FQGNSA. V lost 5 bases to trimming and J lost 2 bases; unmatched junction nucleotides: 7. The CDR3 length is 15 residues. CDR3 protein: CASSQRQGVPYEQYF. In DNA form, the CDR3 reads TGTGCCAGCAGCCAAAGACAGGGGGTGCCCTACGAGCAGTACTTC.

In DNA, the CDR3 is TGTGCCAGCAGTGTGGGGCACGGAGAGACCCAGTACTTC. As protein: CASSVGHGETQYF. The genes are TRBV2 and TRBJ2-5; maybe TRBD1 (5 bases). The V end was cut by 4 bases, the J end by 4 bases, with 10 bases between. This CDR3 region has 13 residues. CDR1 is SNHLY, CDR2 FYNNEI, per germline.

V usage is TRBV5-1 and J usage is TRBJ1-5; D unclear. The germline CDR1 and CDR2 sequences are SGHRS and YFSETQ. V was trimmed by 4 bases and J by 11 bases, leaving 10 bases between them. CDR3 length equals 11 residues. DNA for the CDR3: TGCGCCAGCAGCCCCCGAGGGTCCCAGCATTTT. The encoded protein is CASSPRGSQHF.

The chain links TRBV11-2 to TRBJ2-1; 8 nucleotides agree with TRBD2. J was trimmed by 5 bases and V by 2 bases; bases with no gene match: 5. This CDR3 contains 15 residues. CDR1 is SGHAT and CDR2 is FQNNGV in the germline V gene. CDR3 sequence (DNA): TGTGCCAGCAGCTTATCTAGCGGGTTCAACAATGAGCAGTTCTTC. It translates to CASSLSSGFNNEQFF.

The gene calls are TRBV7-2 and TRBJ1-2; possible D gene TRBD1, 5 bases. V was pared by 4 bases and J by 3 bases, with 12 bases between. Germline CDR1 SGHTA, CDR2 FQGNSA. The CDR3 contains 14 residues. The CDR3, as DNA: TGTGCCAGCAGCTCCGGGGGGAGTCACTATGGCTACACCTTC. Encoded protein: CASSSGGSHYGYTF. The full variable domain, with the rest looked up from reference TRBV7-2 and TRBJ1-2, is GAGVSQSPSNKVTEKGKDVELRCDPISGHTALYWYRQSLGQGLEFLIYFQGNSAPDKSGLPSDRFSAERTGGSVSTLTIQRTQQEDSAVYLCASSSGGSHYGYTFGSGTRLTVV.

The chain joins TRBV18 to TRBJ2-5; a possible D gene is TRBD2 (6 bases). V was cut by 8 bases and J by 5 bases, with 15 bases left in between. Germline-derived CDR1 and CDR2 are KGHSH and LQKENI. CDR3 size: 13 residues. The DNA for the CDR3 is TGTGCCAGCCAATCAGGGACTGGGGAGACCCAGTACTTC. Translation: CASQSGTGETQYF.

As for this clone: Mismatch with germline at one junction end may stem from a read error. The gene calls are TRBV6-4 and TRBJ2-7; D is perhaps TRBD1 (6 bases). The CDR3 extends over 16 amino acids. Germline loops: CDR1 MRHNA, CDR2 SNTAGT. In nucleotides, the CDR3 is TGTGCCAGCAGAGACTCGCCTAGGGGGTGCGCCTTAAAGCAGTACTTC. It yields the protein CASRDSPRGCALKQYF.

The count of this clone is one. The rearrangement uses TRBV11-2 and TRBJ2-7, with a tentative D call TRBD2 (5 bases). The V gene's germline CDR1 is SGHAT and CDR2 FQNNGV. The CDR3 spans 18 residues. V lost 0 bases to trimming and J lost 0 bases, with 18 bases between them. The CDR3 is CASSLESLEGPSSYEQYF. Written as DNA, the CDR3 is TGTGCCAGCAGCTTAGAATCGTTAGAGGGCCCGAGCTCCTACGAGCAGTACTTC.

The chain combines TRBV6-5 with TRBJ2-1; D call uncertain. V was clipped by 4 bases and J by 0 bases, with 7 bases between them. CDR1 is MNHEY and CDR2 is SVGAGI in the germline V gene. The CDR3 spans 14 residues. The CDR3 DNA reads TGTGCCAGCAGTTCAGCGAGCTCCTACAATGAGCAGTTCTTC. Amino acid sequence: CASSSASSYNEQFF.

The J gene is TRBJ1-2, the V gene TRBV29-1, with 8 bases lining up with TRBD1. The germline gives CDR1 SQVTM, CDR2 ANQGSEA. V was pared by 8 bases and J by 6 bases, with 14 bases of the junction left unmatched. The CDR3 is 14 residues long. Written as DNA, the CDR3 is TGCAGCATTACCCTCCTCAGGACAGGGAATGGCTACACCTTC. Translating gives CSITLLRTGNGYTF.

A few counts support this clone. The chain uses TRBV10-1 and TRBJ2-2; 8 positions match TRBD1. The germline CDR1 and CDR2 sequences are WNHNN and SYGVQD (reference sequence). Trimming took 6 bases from V and 4 from J; bases not matched to a gene: 1. The CDR3 has 13 residues. CDR3 DNA sequence: TGCGCCAGCAGCACAGGGGGCACCGGGGAGCTGTTTTTT. This sequence encodes CASSTGGTGELFF.

This chain joins TRBV18 and TRBJ1-1, with D hard to call. The germline V gene has CDR1 KGHSH and CDR2 LQKENI. V was trimmed by 1 base and J by 0 bases, leaving 6 bases between them. The CDR3 has 14 amino acids. CDR3 in amino acids: CASSPLTVNTEAFF. The CDR3 nucleotides are TGTGCCAGCTCACCACTTACGGTGAACACTGAAGCTTTCTTT.

V gene TRBV7-2 combines with J gene TRBJ2-5; a weak D match, TRBD2 (6 bases). The V gene lost 5 bases and the J gene lost 2 bases, with 9 bases spanning the gap. CDR1 is SGHTA and CDR2 is FQGNSA in the germline V gene. CDR3 length: 13 amino acids. CDR3 bases: TGTGCCAGCAGCCGGGGACTTCAAGAGACCCAGTACTTC. As protein: CASSRGLQETQYF.

This chain joins TRBV5-1 and TRBJ1-1; 8 nucleotides match TRBD1. The CDR3 loop spans 15 amino acids. CDR1 and CDR2 (germline): SGHRS, YFSETQ. The V segment lost 0 bases and the J segment 7 bases; nucleotides outside the gene matches: 8. The CDR3 sequence: CASSLGGRGQGEAFF. As DNA, the CDR3 is TGCGCCAGCAGCTTGGGGGGCAGGGGGCAGGGTGAAGCTTTCTTT. Full variable domain (missing parts from reference TRBV5-1 and TRBJ1-1): KAGVTQTPRYLIKTRGQQVTLSCSPISGHRSVSWYQQTPGQGLQFLFEYFSETQRNKGNFPGRFSGRQFSNSRSEMNVSTLELGDSALYLCASSLGGRGQGEAFFGQGTRLTVV.

The genes are TRBV11-3 and TRBJ1-1; D not certain. Trimming pared 7 bases from V and 2 bases from J, leaving 11 bases between. The CDR3 consists of 13 residues. Germline CDR1 SGHNT, CDR2 YENEEA. CDR3 protein: CASKRRTNTEAFF. The CDR3 DNA follows: TGTGCCAGCAAGCGGCGTACCAACACTGAAGCTTTCTTT.

The chain recombines TRBV6-1 with TRBJ2-1; TRBD2 aligns across 10 bases. Germline V gives CDR1 MNHNS, CDR2 SASEGT. CDR3 size: 15 residues. J lost 7 bases, V lost 9 bases, and 12 bases had no gene match. The DNA of the CDR3 is TGTGCCAGTGTCTTAGCGGGAGGAGAGAGGAATGAGCAGTTCTTC. Translated: CASVLAGGERNEQFF.

The chain uses TRBV5-1 and TRBJ2-5; possible D gene TRBD1, 5 bases. Trimming removed 4 bases at V and 1 base at J, with 11 bases between. Germline-derived CDR1 and CDR2 are SGHRS and YFSETQ. This CDR3 has 14 amino acids. CDR3 loop: CASSPGQFQETQYF. In DNA form, the CDR3 reads TGCGCCAGCAGCCCCGGACAATTCCAAGAGACCCAGTACTTC.

The chain joins TRBV6-6 to TRBJ2-1; 10 bases align to TRBD2. The CDR3 extends over 12 amino acids. V lost 5 bases and J lost 13; bases outside the gene matches: 5. Germline V gene sequence: CDR1 MNHNY, CDR2 SVGAGI (reference sequence). The CDR3 DNA is TGTGCCAGCAGTCCTAGCGGGAGTCAACAGTTCTTC. Amino acid sequence: CASSPSGSQQFF.

The rearrangement links TRBV7-2 to TRBJ2-3, with 13 bases identical to TRBD2. The germline gives CDR1 SGHTA, CDR2 FQGNSA. V trimming: 5 bases; J trimming: 1 base; junction bases outside the gene matches: 3. The CDR3 covers 16 residues. The chain's CDR3 is CASSLGLAGGTDTQYF. The DNA of the CDR3 is TGTGCCAGCAGCCTTGGACTAGCGGGGGGCACAGATACGCAGTATTTT.

Regarding this clone: Since the CDR3 does not end with the conserved phenylalanine or tryptophan, this likely comes from a read error. The genes are TRBV9 and TRBJ1-2; 11 nucleotides agree with TRBD1. From germline, CDR1 is SGDLS and CDR2 YYNGEE. The junction had 1 base not matched to a gene; V was cut back by 3 bases and J by 0 bases. The CDR3 runs to 15 residues. The CDR3 reads CASSEGQGANYGYTL. The CDR3 bases are TGTGCCAGCAGCGAGGGACAGGGGGCTAACTATGGCTACACCCTC.